This T cell receptor (beta chain) was obtained from a study of naive and memory T cell subsets. Study observations and caveats: Naive repertoires, especially CD8, held a few larger clonotypes, possibly memory cells re-expressing CD45RA.

The CDR3 totals 17 residues. V lost 0 bases to trimming and J lost 2 bases, with 14 bases between them. Germline-derived CDR1 and CDR2 are SGHVS and FQNEAQ. Two oligonucleotides, mixed equimolar, formed the beta constant-region primer covering TRBC1 and TRBC2. The ligated cDNA underwent four PCR rounds using SP2 and nested alpha and beta constant-region primers. TCRdb re-analysed the UMI-ligation and nested PCR reads in MiXCR, keeping a single row per CDR3 protein. The data contain 95,000 to 110,000 distinct CDR3 sequences, 13% to 15% of them singletons. This clonotype came up a few times. Its antigen is still unknown.

The chain recombines TRBV7-8 with TRBJ2-1; the D gene could be TRBD1 or TRBD2 (6 bases each). The TCR comes from a human donor in good health. Sequencing used naive CD8+ T cells from blood. The CDR3 DNA reads as TGTGCCAGCAGCTTAGCGGGGGGCCAGGAAACCTACAATGAGCAGTTCTTC. It yields the protein CASSLAGGQETYNEQFF. The full variable domain, completed using reference TRBV7-8 and TRBJ2-1, is GAGVSQSPRYKVAKRGQDVALRCDPISGHVSLFWYQQALGQGPEFLTYFQNEAQLDKSGLPSDRFFAERPEGSVSTLKIQRTQQEDSAVYLCASSLAGGQETYNEQFFGPGTRLTVL.